Presented here are 15 T cell receptor beta chains from one specimen sequenced in a study of chemoradiotherapy in HPV16-positive cancers. The protocol was immunoSEQ multiplex PCR, while the TCRdb copy is restricted to in-frame clones and leaves out a portion. Counted here are more than 7,500 clones, about 79% occurring once; the ten biggest clones make up 8.5% to 10%. Collection of the sample occurred from a patient who underwent chemoradiotherapy. The receptors shown here come from a human donor with HPV-associated anogenital cancer.

The chain's CDR3 is CASSQNGGAGNTIYF. The CDR3 DNA follows: TGTGCCAGCAGCCAAAATGGAGGGGCTGGAAACACCATATATTTT. The chain recombines TRBV2 with TRBJ1-3, with D possibly matching TRBD1 (5 bases). The germline V gene encodes CDR1 SNHLY and CDR2 FYNNEI. The length of the CDR3 is 15 residues. Trimming took 6 bases from V and 2 from J, leaving 14 bases between them.

This sequence joins TRBV28 and TRBJ2-7, with 10 positions matching TRBD1. V shed 7 bases and J 3 bases; nucleotides not matched to a gene: 15. Germline loops: CDR1 MDHEN, CDR2 SYDVKM. The CDR3 extends over 17 amino acids. The CDR3 DNA follows: TGTGCCAGCACCGACTCCGGTTGGGACAGGGGAAACTACGAGCAGTACTTC. The encoded protein is CASTDSGWDRGNYEQYF.

J is TRBJ2-1 and V is TRBV19, with a weak D call TRBD2 (5 bases). Germline lookup yields CDR1 LNHDA and CDR2 SQIVND (reference sequence). The length of the CDR3 is 13 residues. With 6 bases removed from V and 6 bases from J, the gap between germline ends came to 12 bases. CDR3 region: CASRGSGINEQFF. The CDR3 DNA is TGTGCCAGTAGAGGGAGCGGTATCAATGAGCAGTTCTTC.

The chain joins TRBV18 to TRBJ1-5; D is possibly TRBD1 (5 bases). From germline, CDR1 is KGHSH and CDR2 LQKENI. This CDR3 contains 15 residues. Trimming took 3 bases from V and 5 from J, leaving 14 bases between them. Written as DNA, the CDR3 is TGTGCCAGCTCACCGCAGGGAGGAGCTGATCAGCCCCAGCATTTT. Protein: CASSPQGGADQPQHF.

This chain connects TRBV2 to TRBJ2-1; 13 bases are shared with TRBD2. In germline, CDR1 is SNHLY, CDR2 FYNNEI. V dropped 3 bases and J dropped 4; count of bases not matched to a gene: 6. The CDR3 spans 17 residues. The CDR3 loop is CASSDPGLAGVYNEQFF. The CDR3 region has the DNA TGTGCCAGCAGTGATCCCGGACTAGCGGGGGTATACAATGAGCAGTTCTTC.

This clone was seen only once. V usage is TRBV29-1 and J usage is TRBJ1-1; D is ambiguous. The germline V gene encodes CDR1 SQVTM and CDR2 ANQGSEA. The V and J ends lost 3 bases and 0 bases respectively, with 11 bases between them. This CDR3 region has 14 residues. CDR3 loop: CSVDPPGMNTEAFF. Written as DNA, the CDR3 is TGCAGCGTTGACCCCCCTGGGATGAACACTGAAGCTTTCTTT.

V is TRBV11-2 and J is TRBJ2-1; 8 nucleotides line up with TRBD2. Unmatched junction bases numbered 6, after V lost 1 base and J lost 10 bases. CDR1 and CDR2 from the germline V gene are SGHAT and FQNNGV. The CDR3 sequence is 14 residues long. The CDR3 coding sequence is TGTGCCAGCAGCTTAGCCGAGACTAGCGCAGAGCAGTTCTTC. Amino acids: CASSLAETSAEQFF.

This clone has just a few counts. This chain links TRBV10-3 with TRBJ2-1, with D hard to call. Trimming took 6 bases from V and 5 from J, leaving 5 bases between them. This CDR3 region has 11 residues. Germline loops: CDR1 ENHRY, CDR2 SYGVKD. The CDR3 sequence is CAIREDNEQFF. As DNA, the CDR3 is TGTGCCATCAGGGAAGACAATGAGCAGTTCTTC.

The CDR3 is CASRDNSYEQYF. In DNA form, the CDR3 reads TGTGCCAGCAGGGACAACTCCTACGAGCAGTACTTC. The V call is TRBV27, the J call TRBJ2-7, with a tentative D call TRBD1 (5 bases). The CDR3 runs 12 residues. Looked up from germline, CDR1 is MNHEY and CDR2 is SMNVEV (reference sequence). V was cut by 6 bases and J by 0 bases, with 6 bases left in between.

The J gene is TRBJ2-1, the V gene TRBV4-2; D call uncertain. Trimming removed 1 base at V and 10 bases at J, with 14 bases between. The germline V gene has CDR1 LGHNA and CDR2 YNFKEQ. The CDR3 is 14 residues long. The CDR3 region has the DNA TGTGCCAGCAGCCAAGCCACCACCAGGCAGGAGCAGTTCTTC. It encodes CASSQATTRQEQFF.

The table lists this clone with a few counts. The J gene is TRBJ1-1, the V gene TRBV27; D call uncertain. This CDR3 has 14 amino acids. Germline assignment: CDR1 MNHEY and CDR2 SMNVEV (reference sequence). Trimming cost V 2 bases and J 0 bases, with 7 bases left between them. CDR3 in DNA: TGTGCCAGCAGTTTAATGCCGATGAACACTGAAGCTTTCTTT. It translates to CASSLMPMNTEAFF.

The V gene is TRBV13, the J gene TRBJ1-2; D is uncertain. Germline V gene sequence: CDR1 PRHDT, CDR2 FYEKMQ (reference sequence). The CDR3 runs to 14 residues. V was shortened by 3 bases and J by 0 bases, with 8 bases between the two germline ends. The CDR3 nucleotides read TGTGCCAGCAGCTTCGGGGATACTAACTATGGCTACACCTTC. It encodes CASSFGDTNYGYTF.

CDR3 sequence (DNA): TGTGCCAGCACCGTAGACAGGAAAGAATACAATGAGCAGTTCTTC. This sequence encodes CASTVDRKEYNEQFF. The J gene is TRBJ2-1, the V gene TRBV7-2; D is perhaps TRBD1 (6 bases). Germline-derived CDR1 and CDR2 are SGHTA and FQGNSA. The CDR3 is 15 residues long. V gave up 7 bases and J gave up 4 bases, with 17 bases separating them. The variable domain in full, with the rest retrieved from reference TRBV7-2 and TRBJ2-1, is GAGVSQSPSNKVTEKGKDVELRCDPISGHTALYWYRQSLGQGLEFLIYFQGNSAPDKSGLPSDRFSAERTGGSVSTLTIQRTQQEDSAVYLCASTVDRKEYNEQFFGPGTRLTVL.

This chain connects TRBV28 to TRBJ2-3; D remains ambiguous. The CDR3 is 10 residues long. Between the trimmed V and J ends, which lost 8 bases and 4 bases, there was a span of 4 bases. CDR1 MDHEN and CDR2 SYDVKM come from the germline V gene. CDR3 region: CASQADTQYF. The CDR3 coding sequence is TGTGCCAGCCAGGCAGATACGCAGTATTTT.

The rearrangement links TRBV18 to TRBJ1-1, with D maybe TRBD1 (5 bases). The V and J ends lost 2 bases and 3 bases respectively, with 10 bases between them. Germline V gene data show CDR1 as KGHSH and CDR2 as LQKENI. CDR3 length equals 14 residues. The CDR3 DNA sequence: TGTGCCAGCTCACCAGGGGCGGTGGACACTGAAGCTTTCTTT. Translation gives CASSPGAVDTEAFF. Together with reference TRBV18 and TRBJ1-1, the CDR3 gives the full variable domain: NAGVMQNPRHLVRRRGQEARLRCSPMKGHSHVYWYRQLPEEGLKFMVYLQKENIIDESGMPKERFSAEFPKEGPSILRIQQVVRGDSAAYFCASSPGAVDTEAFFGQGTRLTVV.